The rows below give T cell receptor beta chains drawn from one sample of a study of T cell responses to AZD1222 COVID-19 vaccine. Measured with immunoSEQ multiplex PCR; TCRdb has only the in-frame clones, and not every one. The table lists more than 85,000 clones, around nine tenths of them singletons, with approximately 3.3% in the top ten. The sample consisted of peripheral blood, taken on day 0 of AZD1222 vaccination. The receptors were sampled from an adult in good health. The CDR3 runs from the conserved cysteine through the conserved F or W. A D gene is named only where the DNA matches it firmly. Clone size is not always given. Where it is, it says once, few, many or a class for expanded clones.

abundance	j_gene	v_gene	d_gene	CDR3aa	CDR3nt
-	TRBJ2-3	TRBV19	-	CASSLTGTPSTDTQYF	TGTGCCAGTAGTCTTACCGGGACACCTAGCACAGATACGCAGTATTTT
-	TRBJ1-3	TRBV15	-	CATSRDPGANTIYF	TGTGCCACCAGCAGAGACCCCGGGGCTAACACCATATATTTT
-	TRBJ1-5	TRBV5-5	TRBD1	CASSLVVPGQTNQPQHF	TGTGCCAGCAGCTTGGTCGTCCCGGGACAGACCAATCAGCCCCAGCATTTT
-	TRBJ1-1	TRBV18	-	CASSPRDKNTEAFF	TGTGCCAGCTCTCCAAGGGATAAGAACACTGAAGCTTTCTTT
-	TRBJ2-2	TRBV12-3/TRBV12-4	-	CASTAPGELFF	TGTGCCAGCACCGCTCCCGGGGAGCTGTTTTTT
-	TRBJ1-2	TRBV27	-	CASSIAGTVNYGYTF	TGTGCCAGCAGTATAGCCGGGACGGTGAACTATGGCTACACCTTC
few	TRBJ2-2	TRBV6-4	-	CASSHGHNTGELFF	TGTGCCAGCAGCCACGGACATAACACCGGGGAGCTGTTTTTT
-	TRBJ1-5	TRBV7-2	-	CASSLDRGVYQPQHF	TGTGCCAGCAGCTTGGATCGGGGGGTTTATCAGCCCCAGCATTTT
-	TRBJ1-1	TRBV6-5	-	CASSYSAGVGTEAFF	TGTGCCAGCAGTTACTCAGCCGGGGTTGGCACTGAAGCTTTCTTT
-	TRBJ1-2	TRBV5-1	TRBD1	CASSFYHARDSIGYTF	TGCGCCAGCAGCTTTTACCACGCCCGGGACAGCATTGGCTACACCTTC
-	TRBJ1-1	TRBV5-1	-	CASTSAGTGTEAFF	TGCGCCAGCACCTCAGCGGGGACCGGCACTGAAGCTTTCTTT
-	TRBJ2-1	TRBV6-5	-	CASSYSAEGEQFF	TGTGCCAGCAGTTACTCAGCCGAAGGTGAGCAGTTCTTC
-	TRBJ2-5	TRBV2	TRBD2	CASSEPLGGQETQYF	TGTGCCAGCAGTGAACCTCTCGGGGGGCAAGAGACCCAGTACTTC
-	TRBJ1-5	TRBV6-4	-	CASSSARNQPQHF	TGTGCCAGCAGTAGTGCGCGCAATCAGCCCCAGCATTTT
few	TRBJ1-4	TRBV4-1	-	CASSQLLPREKLFF	TGCGCCAGCAGCCAACTCCTTCCGCGTGAAAAACTGTTTTTT
-	TRBJ1-1	TRBV7-8	-	CASSLIGQANTEAFF	TGTGCCAGCAGCTTGATAGGGCAAGCGAACACTGAAGCTTTCTTT
-	TRBJ1-2	TRBV7-2	TRBD1	CASSIQGARFYGYTF	TGTGCCAGCAGCATTCAGGGGGCGCGTTTCTATGGCTACACCTTC
-	TRBJ1-1	TRBV12-3/TRBV12-4	-	CASSFLNTEAFF	TGTGCCAGCAGTTTTTTGAACACTGAAGCTTTCTTT
-	TRBJ1-5	TRBV27	-	CASSYRYSNQPQHF	TGTGCCAGCAGTTACAGGTATAGCAATCAGCCCCAGCATTTT
-	TRBJ2-7	TRBV6-2/TRBV6-3	TRBD2	CASSSGLEVASYEQYF	TGTGCCAGCAGTTCGGGACTAGAGGTTGCATCGTACGAGCAGTACTTC
-	TRBJ2-5	TRBV7-2	-	CASSLALRVETQYF	TGTGCCAGCAGCTTAGCGCTGCGGGTAGAGACCCAGTACTTC
-	TRBJ1-6	TRBV28	-	CASRPPLGLGSPLHF	TGTGCCAGCAGACCTCCTCTGGGCCTTGGGTCACCCCTCCACTTT
few	TRBJ1-1	TRBV4-3	-	CASSPTGRSTEAFF	TGCGCCAGCAGCCCCACAGGGAGAAGCACTGAAGCTTTCTTT
-	TRBJ1-3	TRBV6-5	-	CASSPSGNTIYF	TGTGCCAGCAGTCCGAGTGGAAACACCATATATTTT
-	TRBJ1-1	TRBV6-5	-	CASSNPQVRSEAFF	TGTGCCAGCAGTAACCCTCAGGTCCGGTCGGAGGCTTTCTTT
-	TRBJ1-2	TRBV9	-	CASSVAADRGLYGYTF	TGTGCCAGCAGCGTAGCCGCAGACCGAGGGCTCTATGGCTACACCTTC
-	TRBJ1-1	TRBV28	-	CASRANTEAFF	TGTGCCAGCCGAGCTAACACTGAAGCTTTCTTT
few	TRBJ2-5	TRBV6-5	TRBD2	CATRTSGGPGETQYF	TGTGCCACCAGGACTAGCGGGGGGCCGGGTGAGACCCAGTACTTC
-	TRBJ2-3	TRBV11-3	-	CASSSRTDTQYF	TGTGCCAGCAGCTCCCGCACAGATACGCAGTATTTT
once	TRBJ1-1	TRBV12-3/TRBV12-4	-	CASTQGPEAFF	TGTGCCAGCACCCAGGGCCCTGAAGCTTTCTTT
once	TRBJ2-2	TRBV11-2	-	CASSLVQWNTGELFF	TGTGCCAGCAGCTTAGTTCAGTGGAACACCGGGGAGCTGTTTTTT
-	TRBJ2-2	TRBV19	TRBD1	CASSMRGQGVGSAGELFF	TGTGCCAGTAGTATGAGGGGACAGGGGGTCGGGTCGGCCGGGGAGCTGTTTTTT
once	TRBJ1-2	TRBV5-5	-	CASSLADYGYTF	TGTGCCAGCAGCTTGGCCGACTATGGCTACACCTTC
once	TRBJ2-4	TRBV27	TRBD2	CASSFGGVAKNIQYF	TGTGCCAGCAGTTTTGGGGGGGTAGCCAAAAACATTCAGTACTTC
-	TRBJ2-7	TRBV6-5	-	CASSLPRVHEQYF	TGTGCCAGCAGCCTACCCAGGGTTCACGAGCAGTACTTC
medium-sized	TRBJ1-2	TRBV9	-	CASSVVGFGYTF	TGTGCCAGCAGCGTGGTCGGATTTGGCTACACCTTC
-	TRBJ1-2	TRBV6-1	-	CASSEARDTRYTF	TGTGCCAGCAGTGAAGCGAGGGATACCCGCTACACCTTC
-	TRBJ2-7	TRBV19	-	CASSITPESSYEQYF	TGTGCCAGTAGTATAACCCCGGAAAGTTCCTACGAGCAGTACTTC
-	TRBJ2-1	TRBV5-1	TRBD2	CASSLGLVSNEQFF	TGCGCCAGCAGCTTAGGACTAGTCTCGAATGAGCAGTTCTTC
-	TRBJ1-6	TRBV29-1	-	CSVQTGSRSPLHF	TGCAGCGTTCAGACAGGAAGTCGTTCACCCCTCCACTTT
-	TRBJ2-2	TRBV30	-	CAWSRVATTGELFF	TGTGCCTGGAGTAGGGTAGCGACTACCGGGGAGCTGTTTTTT
-	TRBJ1-2	TRBV19	-	CASSILGNYGYTF	TGTGCCAGTAGTATCCTGGGGAACTATGGCTACACCTTC
-	TRBJ2-1	TRBV7-3	-	CASSSAGPREQFF	TGTGCCAGCAGCTCGGCAGGGCCGCGCGAGCAGTTCTTC
-	TRBJ1-1	TRBV28	-	CASSLGGGMNTEAFF	TGTGCCAGCAGTTTAGGAGGAGGAATGAACACTGAAGCTTTCTTT
few	TRBJ2-4	TRBV4-2	-	CASSQDSGSGTKNIQYF	TGTGCCAGCAGCCAAGATTCGGGTTCCGGAACCAAAAACATTCAGTACTTC
-	TRBJ1-1	TRBV28	-	CASSLGTKPHF	TGTGCCAGCAGTTTAGGGACTAAGCCTCACTTT
once	TRBJ1-2	TRBV7-9	TRBD1	CASNFWDRVNGYTF	TGTGCCAGCAACTTCTGGGACAGGGTTAATGGCTACACCTTC
-	TRBJ1-2	TRBV3-1/TRBV3-2	-	CASSPRAGYGYTF	TGTGCCAGCAGCCCCAGGGCAGGTTATGGCTACACCTTC
-	TRBJ1-1	TRBV6-5	-	CASSYGWENTEAFF	TGTGCCAGCAGTTACGGGTGGGAGAACACTGAAGCTTTCTTT
-	TRBJ2-5	TRBV24-1	TRBD2	CATSDLASGGEETQYF	TGTGCCACCAGTGATTTGGCTAGCGGGGGGGAAGAGACCCAGTACTTC
-	TRBJ1-1	TRBV9	-	CASSVVGLPGRAFF	TGTGCCAGCAGCGTAGTTGGGCTCCCAGGCCGCGCTTTCTTT
-	TRBJ1-2	TRBV6-5	-	CASSPRTTGYTF	TGTGCCAGCAGTCCGCGGACGACAGGCTACACCTTC
-	TRBJ2-6	TRBV5-1	-	CASSFSGANVLTF	TGCGCCAGCAGCTTCTCTGGGGCCAACGTCCTGACTTTC
-	TRBJ2-5	TRBV28	-	CASSLSVGPLETQYF	TGTGCCAGCAGTTTATCCGTGGGGCCGCTGGAGACCCAGTACTTC
-	TRBJ2-1	TRBV7-7	TRBD2	CASSSGGNNEQFF	TGTGCCAGCAGCTCGGGAGGGAACAATGAGCAGTTCTTC